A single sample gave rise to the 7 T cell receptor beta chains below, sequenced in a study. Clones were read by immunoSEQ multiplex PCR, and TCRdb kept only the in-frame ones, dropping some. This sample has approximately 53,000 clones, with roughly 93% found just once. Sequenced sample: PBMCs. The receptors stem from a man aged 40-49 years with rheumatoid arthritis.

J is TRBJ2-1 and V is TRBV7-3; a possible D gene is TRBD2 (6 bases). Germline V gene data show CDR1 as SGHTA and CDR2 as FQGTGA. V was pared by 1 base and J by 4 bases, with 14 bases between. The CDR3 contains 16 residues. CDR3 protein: CASSLRGAAGYNEQFF. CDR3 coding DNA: TGTGCCAGCAGCTTAAGGGGAGCCGCGGGGTACAATGAGCAGTTCTTC. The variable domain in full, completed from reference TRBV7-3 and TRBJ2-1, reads GAGVSQTPSNKVTEKGKYVELRCDPISGHTALYWYRQSLGQGPEFLIYFQGTGAADDSGLPNDRFFAVRPEGSVSTLKIQRTERGDSAVYLCASSLRGAAGYNEQFFGPGTRLTVL.

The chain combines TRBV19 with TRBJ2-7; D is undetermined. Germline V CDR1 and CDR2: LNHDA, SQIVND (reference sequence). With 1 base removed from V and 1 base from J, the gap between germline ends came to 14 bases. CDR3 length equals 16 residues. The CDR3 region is CASSIVLMMGSYEQYF. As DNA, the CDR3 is TGTGCCAGTAGTATAGTCCTTATGATGGGATCCTACGAGCAGTACTTC.

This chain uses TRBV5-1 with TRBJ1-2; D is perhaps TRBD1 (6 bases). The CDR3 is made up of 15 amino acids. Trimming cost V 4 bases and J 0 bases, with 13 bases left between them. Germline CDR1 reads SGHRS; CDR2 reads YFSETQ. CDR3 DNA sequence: TGCGCCAGCAGCCCTTGGACAGCCCCTAACTATGGCTACACCTTC. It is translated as CASSPWTAPNYGYTF.

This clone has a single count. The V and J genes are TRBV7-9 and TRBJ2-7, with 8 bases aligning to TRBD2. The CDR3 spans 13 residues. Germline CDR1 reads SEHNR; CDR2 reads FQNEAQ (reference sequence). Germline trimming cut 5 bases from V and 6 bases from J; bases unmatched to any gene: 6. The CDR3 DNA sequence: TGTGCCAGCAGCCCCGGGGGGGTGCTCGAGCAGTACTTC. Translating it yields CASSPGGVLEQYF.

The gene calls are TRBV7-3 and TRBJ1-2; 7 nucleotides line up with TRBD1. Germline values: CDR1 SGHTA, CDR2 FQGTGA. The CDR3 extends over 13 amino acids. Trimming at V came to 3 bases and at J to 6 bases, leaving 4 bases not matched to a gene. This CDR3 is CASSFPGGDGYTF. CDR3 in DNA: TGTGCCAGCAGCTTTCCAGGGGGAGATGGCTACACCTTC. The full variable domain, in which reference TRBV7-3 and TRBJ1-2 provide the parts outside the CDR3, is GAGVSQTPSNKVTEKGKYVELRCDPISGHTALYWYRQSLGQGPEFLIYFQGTGAADDSGLPNDRFFAVRPEGSVSTLKIQRTERGDSAVYLCASSFPGGDGYTFGSGTRLTVV.

The DNA of the CDR3 is TGTGCCTGGAGTAAAGGGAACTATGGCTACACCTTC. It specifies CAWSKGNYGYTF. This chain uses TRBV30 with TRBJ1-2, with no clear D. The germline gives CDR1 GTSNPN, CDR2 SVGIG (reference sequence). This CDR3 has 12 residues. Trimming took 2 bases from V and 2 from J, leaving 6 bases between them.

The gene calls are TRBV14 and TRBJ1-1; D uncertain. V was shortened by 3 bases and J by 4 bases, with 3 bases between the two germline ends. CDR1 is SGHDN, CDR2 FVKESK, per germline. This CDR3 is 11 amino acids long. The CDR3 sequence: CASSQATEAFF. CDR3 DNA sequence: TGTGCCAGCAGCCAGGCCACTGAAGCTTTCTTT.